This record covers a single T cell receptor (beta chain). Its target is unknown. The data stem from a study of Ad26.COV2.S vaccination and SARS-CoV-2 variants. About the study: Doses of Ad26.COV2.S were injected into muscle once or twice, 56 days apart.

The data were produced by immunoSEQ multiplex PCR, yet TCRdb's version contains in-frame clones alone and is incomplete. The data show about 430,000 clones, around nine tenths seen once. Treatment specified: some 19 received Ad26.COV2.S at low or high dose, single or two shots; 5 received placebo; per-sample allocation not given. Day 63 following the first vaccine or placebo injection was when the samples were taken. Points from the study as a whole: Vaccinated individuals (as opposed to placebo recipients) had higher spike-specific TCR breadth.

Unmatched junction bases numbered 7, after V lost 1 base and J lost 0 bases. The CDR3 contains 19 residues. Per the germline V gene, CDR1 is SGHDT and CDR2 is YYEEEE. The genes are TRBV5-6 and TRBJ2-1, with 13 bases aligning to TRBD2. The material was peripheral blood, obtained in a trial of Ad26.COV2.S vaccine versus placebo. The clonotype originates from a person aged 18 to 59 who received the Ad26.COV2.S COVID-19 vaccine or a placebo. The CDR3 nucleotides are TGTGCCAGCAGCTTGCCGGGACTAGCGGGGTCTTACTCCTACAATGAGCAGTTCTTC. This translates into CASSLPGLAGSYSYNEQFF.